The T cell receptor beta chain described here comes from a study of shared clonotypes between healthy human individuals. Regarding the study as a whole: Between four donors, naive CD4 clonotypes were shared at a level of approximately 5%.

Only in-frame clones appear in the TCRdb table, and some are missing; sequencing was by immunoSEQ multiplex PCR. The repertoire holds approximately 1.5 million clones, with 98% to 99% as singletons. The CDR3 has 14 residues. V was clipped by 5 bases and J by 7 bases; unmatched bases: 7. CDR1 and CDR2 (germline): PRHDT, FYEKMQ (reference sequence). A remark on this clone: The antigen is not known. The sample contains more than one DNA sequence encoding this CDR3.

V and J are TRBV13 and TRBJ2-7, with 11 bases identical to TRBD2. The receptor's source is a man aged 25-45 years in good health. Material for sequencing was naive CD4+ T cells sorted from blood. The subset is: CD45RA+ positively selected. The CDR3 coding sequence is TGTGCCAGCAGCCTAGCTAGCGGGAGGTATGAGCAGTACTTC. Translating gives CASSLASGRYEQYF. The entire variable domain, with the rest obtained from reference TRBV13 and TRBJ2-7, is as follows: AAGVIQSPRHLIKEKRETATLKCYPIPRHDTVYWYQQGPGQDPQFLISFYEKMQSDKGSIPDRFSAQQFSDYHSELNMSSLELGDSALYFCASSLASGRYEQYFGPGTRLTVT.